Sequencing of this T cell receptor (beta chain) was carried out in a study of CD8+ T cells in alopecia areata. Treatment indicated: oral pan-JAK inhibitor, 5-10 mg twice daily. cDNA reverse transcribed from extracted RNA served as the sequencing template. TCRdb's copy holds only in-frame clones and misses some; the assay was immunoSEQ multiplex PCR. This sample yields around 190,000 clones, of which more than 55% are seen a single time; roughly 0.71% belongs to the top ten. The V gene lost 3 bases and the J gene lost 0 bases, with 14 bases spanning the gap. Germline V gene data show CDR1 as GTSNPN and CDR2 as SVGIG (reference sequence). This CDR3 has 15 amino acids.

The chain recombines TRBV30 with TRBJ1-2; D unresolved. This TCR was sampled from a human donor with alopecia areata. Sequences were derived from CD4+ T cells sorted from blood, sampled at week 4, from a patient treated with tofacitinib. The CDR3 sequence: CAWRGWAEPNYGYTF. In nucleotides, the CDR3 is TGTGCCTGGAGGGGCTGGGCAGAACCTAACTATGGCTACACCTTC. The full variable domain, completed using reference TRBV30 and TRBJ1-2, is SQTIHQWPATLVQPVGSPLSLECTVEGTSNPNLYWYRQAAGRGLQLLFYSVGIGQISSEVPQNLSASRPQDRQFILSSKKLLLSDSGFYLCAWRGWAEPNYGYTFGSGTRLTVV.